This TCR beta chain came from a study of STAT3 mutations in large granular lymphocyte leukemia. Study-wide background: Immunosuppressive therapy was given to more than half of T-LGLL patients.

Here immunoSEQ multiplex PCR was the method, and the copy in TCRdb shows in-frame clones only, minus some. The sample has over 25,000 clones, approximately 86% seen once. V lost 10 bases to trimming and J lost 2 bases, with 15 bases between them. The germline CDR1 and CDR2 sequences are MDHEN and SYDVKM. The CDR3 runs to 13 residues. The count of this clone is one. The antigen remains unidentified. Findings and caveats of the study: At least one immunodominant TCR beta clonotype appeared in every T-cell large granular lymphocyte leukemia patient. Variable sampling intervals and differing treatment regimens complicated linking therapy response to TCR clonal burden changes. After therapy, about 30% of the 18 patients switched clonotypes, all new clones STAT3 wild type.

The chain is built from TRBV28 and TRBJ2-7, with no clear D. The material sequenced was peripheral blood mononuclear cells. The sequence came from a man aged 60 to 75 with T-cell large granular lymphocyte leukemia. Some clones in this sample may be carry-over from other donors' samples. CDR3 residues: CATSAPSTYEQYF. In DNA form, the CDR3 reads TGTGCCACCTCCGCGCCTTCGACCTACGAGCAGTACTTC. The variable domain in full, completed from reference TRBV28 and TRBJ2-7, reads DVKVTQSSRYLVKRTGEKVFLECVQDMDHENMFWYRQDPGLGLRLIYFSYDVKMKEKGDIPEGYSVSREKKERFSLILESASTNQTSMYLCATSAPSTYEQYFGPGTRLTVT.